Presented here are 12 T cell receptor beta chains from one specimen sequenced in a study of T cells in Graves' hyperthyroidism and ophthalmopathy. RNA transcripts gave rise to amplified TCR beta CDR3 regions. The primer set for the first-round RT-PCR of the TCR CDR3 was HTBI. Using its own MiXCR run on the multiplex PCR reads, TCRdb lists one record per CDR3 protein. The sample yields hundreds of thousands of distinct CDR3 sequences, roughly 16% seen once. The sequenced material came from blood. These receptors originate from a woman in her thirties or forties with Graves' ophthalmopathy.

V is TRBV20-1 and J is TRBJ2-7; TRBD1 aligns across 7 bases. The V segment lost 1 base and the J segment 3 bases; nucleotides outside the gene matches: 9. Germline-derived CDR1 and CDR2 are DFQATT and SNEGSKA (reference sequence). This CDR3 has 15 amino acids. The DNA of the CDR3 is TGCAGTGCTAGAGTTCGACAGGGCGGAGGCTACGAGCAGTACTTC. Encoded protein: CSARVRQGGGYEQYF.

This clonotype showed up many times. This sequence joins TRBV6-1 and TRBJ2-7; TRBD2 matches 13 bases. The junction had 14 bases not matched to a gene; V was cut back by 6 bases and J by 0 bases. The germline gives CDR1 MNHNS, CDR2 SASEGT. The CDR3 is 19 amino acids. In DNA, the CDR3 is TGTGCCAGCAGCTTGAATACCTGGACTAGCGGGAGCGACTCCTACGAGCAGTACTTC. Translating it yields CASSLNTWTSGSDSYEQYF.

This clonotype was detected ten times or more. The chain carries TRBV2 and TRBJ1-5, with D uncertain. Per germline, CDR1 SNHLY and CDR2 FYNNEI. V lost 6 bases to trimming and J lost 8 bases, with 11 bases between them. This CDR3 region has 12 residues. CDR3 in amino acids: CASSRVTKPQHF. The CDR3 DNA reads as TGTGCCAGCAGCCGGGTAACAAAGCCCCAGCATTTT.

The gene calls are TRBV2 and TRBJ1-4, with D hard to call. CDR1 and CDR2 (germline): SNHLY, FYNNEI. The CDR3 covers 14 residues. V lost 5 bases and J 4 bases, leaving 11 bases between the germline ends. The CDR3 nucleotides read TGTGCCAGCAGTCCGCCGGGTCTTAATGAAAAACTGTTTTTT. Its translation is CASSPPGLNEKLFF.

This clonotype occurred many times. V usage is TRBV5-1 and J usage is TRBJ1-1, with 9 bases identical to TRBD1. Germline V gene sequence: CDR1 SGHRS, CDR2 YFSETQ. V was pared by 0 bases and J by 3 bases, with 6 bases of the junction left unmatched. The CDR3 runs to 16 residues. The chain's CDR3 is CASSLDGTGLDTEAFF. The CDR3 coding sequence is TGCGCCAGCAGCTTGGACGGGACAGGGTTGGACACTGAAGCTTTCTTT.

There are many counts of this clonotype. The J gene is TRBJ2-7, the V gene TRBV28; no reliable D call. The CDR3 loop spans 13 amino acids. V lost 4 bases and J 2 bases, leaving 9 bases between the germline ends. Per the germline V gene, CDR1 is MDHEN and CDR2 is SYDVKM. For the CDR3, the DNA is TGTGCCAGCAGTTCTGCGGCAACCTACGAGCAGTACTTC. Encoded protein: CASSSAATYEQYF.

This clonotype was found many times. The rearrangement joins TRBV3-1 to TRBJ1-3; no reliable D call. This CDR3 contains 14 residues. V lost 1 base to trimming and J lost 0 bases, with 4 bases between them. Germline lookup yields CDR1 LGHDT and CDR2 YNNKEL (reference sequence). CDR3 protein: CASSQAVSGNTIYF. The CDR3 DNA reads TGTGCCAGCAGCCAAGCTGTCTCTGGAAACACCATATATTTT.

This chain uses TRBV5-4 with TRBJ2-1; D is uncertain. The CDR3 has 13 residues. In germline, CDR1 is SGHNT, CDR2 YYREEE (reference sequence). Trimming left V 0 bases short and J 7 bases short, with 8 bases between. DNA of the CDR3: TGTGCCAGCAGCTTGGAACGCGCGAATGAGCAGTTCTTC. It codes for CASSLERANEQFF.

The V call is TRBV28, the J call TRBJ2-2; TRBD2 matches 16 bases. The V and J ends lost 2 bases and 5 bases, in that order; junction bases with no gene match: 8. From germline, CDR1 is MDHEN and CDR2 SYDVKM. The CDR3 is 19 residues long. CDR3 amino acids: CASSLRGTSGRAVTGELFF. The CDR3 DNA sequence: TGTGCCAGCAGTTTACGGGGGACTAGCGGGAGGGCGGTGACCGGGGAGCTGTTTTTT.

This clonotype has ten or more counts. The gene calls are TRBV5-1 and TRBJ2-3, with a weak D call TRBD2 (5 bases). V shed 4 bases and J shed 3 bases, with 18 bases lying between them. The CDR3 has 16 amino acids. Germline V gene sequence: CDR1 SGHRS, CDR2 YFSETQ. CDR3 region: CASSPGSYGKTDTQYF. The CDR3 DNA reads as TGCGCCAGCAGCCCTGGCTCGTACGGGAAAACAGATACGCAGTATTTT.

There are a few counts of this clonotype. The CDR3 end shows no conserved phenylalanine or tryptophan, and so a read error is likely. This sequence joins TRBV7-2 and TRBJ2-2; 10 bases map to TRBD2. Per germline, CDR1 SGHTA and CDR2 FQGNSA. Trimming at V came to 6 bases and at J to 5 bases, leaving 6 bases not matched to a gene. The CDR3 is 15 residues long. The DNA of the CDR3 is TGTGCCAGCAGTTCTAGCGGGAGTCGAACCGGGGAGCTGTTTCTT. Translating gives CASSSSGSRTGELFL.

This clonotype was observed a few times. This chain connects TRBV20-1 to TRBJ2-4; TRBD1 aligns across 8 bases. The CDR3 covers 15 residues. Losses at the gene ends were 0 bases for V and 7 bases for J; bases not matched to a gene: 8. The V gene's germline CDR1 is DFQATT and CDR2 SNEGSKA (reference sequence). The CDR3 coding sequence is TGCAGTGCTAGAGATTTTCGGACAGGGTCGAACATTCAGTACTTC. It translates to CSARDFRTGSNIQYF.